These 28 T cell receptor beta chains were all obtained from the same sample, sequenced in a study of a mutant IDH1 vaccine in newly diagnosed glioma. Their antigens remain unidentified. Time point meaning: week 5, during vaccination. Vaccinated patients received 300 ug of mutant IDH1 20-mer peptide per dose, with topical imiquimod. Generated by immunoSEQ multiplex PCR, the TCRdb table keeps only in-frame clones and is missing some. The table records roughly 72,000 clones, 90% to 95% of them present only once. The sample here was PBMCs, taken from a glioma patient whose treatment included an IDH1 peptide vaccine. Receptors originate from a woman aged 45 to 65 with glioma.

J is TRBJ2-3 and V is TRBV19; 10 nucleotides line up with TRBD2. Trimming removed 3 bases from V and 1 base from J; junction bases left unmatched: 4. Germline-derived CDR1 and CDR2 are LNHDA and SQIVND (reference sequence). The CDR3 has 16 amino acids. The CDR3 nucleotides are TGTGCCAGTAGTATTCACCTAGCGGGAGGCACAGATACGCAGTATTTT. It is translated as CASSIHLAGGTDTQYF.

V gene TRBV7-9 combines with J gene TRBJ2-2; D not resolved. The CDR3 consists of 16 residues. Per the germline V gene, CDR1 is SEHNR and CDR2 is FQNEAQ (reference sequence). Trimming took off 4 bases at V and 0 bases at J, with 12 bases between the two ends. The CDR3 region is CASSSHWAPNTGELFF. DNA of the CDR3: TGTGCCAGCAGCTCTCATTGGGCACCGAACACCGGGGAGCTGTTTTTT.

CDR3 nucleotide sequence: TGTGCCATTACTGATAGCGGGACTAGCCATTCGAATGAGCAGTTCTTC. Residues: CAITDSGTSHSNEQFF. The chain couples TRBV10-3 to TRBJ2-1; 9 bases map to TRBD2. This CDR3 is built from 16 residues. CDR1 and CDR2 from the germline V gene are ENHRY and SYGVKD. V was pared by 9 bases and J by 7 bases, with 16 bases of the junction left unmatched.

This CDR3 is CASRPRTDNYGYTF. CDR3 coding DNA: TGTGCCAGCAGACCTCGGACAGACAACTATGGCTACACCTTC. The chain joins TRBV6-5 to TRBJ1-2, with D perhaps matching TRBD1 (6 bases). CDR3 length: 14 amino acids. Trimming took off 6 bases at V and 2 bases at J, with 13 bases between the two ends. Germline V lookup: CDR1 MNHEY, CDR2 SVGAGI.

The CDR3 protein is CSVGGRQNEKLFF. The CDR3 nucleotides are TGCAGCGTTGGGGGGAGGCAGAATGAAAAACTGTTTTTT. V and J are TRBV29-1 and TRBJ1-4; perhaps TRBD1 as D (5 bases). Trimming removed 4 bases from V and 5 bases from J, with 11 bases in between. The CDR3 contains 13 residues. Germline lookup yields CDR1 SQVTM and CDR2 ANQGSEA.

This chain links TRBV27 with TRBJ2-7; 11 nucleotides match TRBD2. V trimming: 3 bases; J trimming: 6 bases; junction bases outside the gene matches: 7. The CDR3 totals 15 residues. Germline CDR1 MNHEY, CDR2 SMNVEV (reference sequence). The CDR3 sequence: CASSLLAGGPFEQYF. The DNA for the CDR3 is TGTGCCAGCAGTTTGTTAGCGGGAGGGCCGTTCGAGCAGTACTTC.

The rearrangement joins TRBV6-1 to TRBJ2-1; the match to TRBD1 covers 11 bases. This CDR3 region has 15 residues. Germline V gene lookup returns CDR1 MNHNS and CDR2 SASEGT. Losses at the gene ends were 4 bases for V and 3 bases for J; bases not matched to a gene: 2. CDR3 DNA sequence: TGTGCCAGCAGTGGCGGGACAGGGGGCTACAATGAGCAGTTCTTC. It is translated as CASSGGTGGYNEQFF.

This chain connects TRBV2 to TRBJ1-5; D gene ambiguous. Germline V gene data show CDR1 as SNHLY and CDR2 as FYNNEI. Trimming removed 2 bases at V and 3 bases at J, with 8 bases between. This CDR3 has 14 residues. CDR3 nucleotides: TGTGCCAGCAGTGAACAGGCTTACAATCAGCCCCAGCATTTT. Its translation: CASSEQAYNQPQHF. The full variable domain, completed using reference TRBV2 and TRBJ1-5, is EPEVTQTPSHQVTQMGQEVILRCVPISNHLYFYWYRQILGQKVEFLVSFYNNEISEKSEIFDDQFSVERPDGSNFTLKIRSTKLEDSAMYFCASSEQAYNQPQHFGDGTRLSIL.

CDR3 sequence reads: CASSLLAGEDEQYF. As DNA, the CDR3 is TGTGCCAGCAGTTTACTAGCGGGAGAAGACGAGCAGTACTTC. The chain joins TRBV28 to TRBJ2-7; 10 bases match TRBD2. The CDR3 spans 14 residues. Germline-derived CDR1 and CDR2 are MDHEN and SYDVKM. V shed 2 bases and J 5 bases; nucleotides not matched to a gene: 3.

The rearrangement links TRBV2 to TRBJ1-6, with 10 bases identical to TRBD1. CDR3 length: 15 residues. The junction had 7 bases not matched to a gene; V was cut back by 11 bases and J by 3 bases. The germline V gene encodes CDR1 SNHLY and CDR2 FYNNEI. The CDR3 spells CAGKTGGVYNSPLHF. In DNA, the CDR3 is TGTGCCGGCAAGACAGGGGGCGTCTATAATTCACCCCTCCACTTT. Based on the CDR3 plus reference TRBV2 and TRBJ1-6, the full variable domain is EPEVTQTPSHQVTQMGQEVILRCVPISNHLYFYWYRQILGQKVEFLVSFYNNEISEKSEIFDDQFSVERPDGSNFTLKIRSTKLEDSAMYFCAGKTGGVYNSPLHFGNGTRLTVT.

The V and J genes are TRBV6-6 and TRBJ2-1; 8 bases align to TRBD2. With 2 bases clipped from V and 1 base from J, the junction kept 1 base outside the gene matches. This CDR3 is built from 15 residues. Per the germline V gene, CDR1 is MNHNY and CDR2 is SVGAGI (reference sequence). CDR3: CASSYASGSYNEQFF. DNA for the CDR3: TGTGCCAGCAGTTACGCTAGCGGGTCCTACAATGAGCAGTTCTTC.

The gene calls are TRBV28 and TRBJ1-4; TRBD1 aligns across 10 bases. CDR1 is MDHEN, CDR2 SYDVKM, per germline. V lost 5 bases, J lost 7 bases, and 7 bases stayed unmatched. The CDR3 loop spans 15 amino acids. The CDR3 DNA reads TGTGCCAGCAGTCGACGGGACAGGGGTCGTGAAAAACTGTTTTTT. Encoded protein: CASSRRDRGREKLFF.

The chain has TRBV27 and TRBJ2-5, with TRBD1 matching over 9 bases. The CDR3 covers 15 residues. Germline trimming cut 5 bases from V and 4 bases from J; bases unmatched to any gene: 8. Germline assignment: CDR1 MNHEY and CDR2 SMNVEV (reference sequence). The CDR3 DNA follows: TGTGCCAGCAGTCCCCGACAGGGGGGGAGAGAGACCCAGTACTTC. It encodes CASSPRQGGRETQYF.

The CDR3 here is CAWSVGYTEAFF. CDR3 sequence (DNA): TGTGCCTGGAGTGTAGGGTATACTGAAGCTTTCTTT. This chain connects TRBV30 to TRBJ1-1, with D unclear. There are 12 residues in the CDR3. Between the trimmed V and J ends, which lost 0 bases and 5 bases, there was a span of 7 bases. Looked up from germline, CDR1 is GTSNPN and CDR2 is SVGIG (reference sequence).

V is TRBV6-6 and J is TRBJ1-2; unclear D gene. Per the germline V gene, CDR1 is MNHNY and CDR2 is SVGAGI (reference sequence). The CDR3 is 13 amino acids. V lost 2 bases, J lost 2 bases, and 6 bases lay in between. The CDR3 sequence: CASSYGQNYGYTF. The DNA for the CDR3 is TGTGCCAGCAGTTACGGTCAGAACTATGGCTACACCTTC.

CDR3 DNA: TGTGCCAGCAGTCAAGGACTAGCGGGAGGTTTCACCGGGGAGCTGTTTTTT. Protein sequence: CASSQGLAGGFTGELFF. The chain links TRBV6-1 to TRBJ2-2; TRBD2 matches 14 bases. CDR3 length: 17 residues. Looked up from germline, CDR1 is MNHNS and CDR2 is SASEGT. V shed 5 bases, J shed 4 bases, and the junction held 6 bases outside the gene matches.

The gene calls are TRBV28 and TRBJ1-5, with TRBD1 matching over 10 bases. The CDR3 spans 18 residues. With 6 bases clipped from V and 1 base from J, the junction kept 12 bases outside the gene matches. CDR1 and CDR2 (germline): MDHEN, SYDVKM. This chain's CDR3 is CASRISDGQGGSNQPQHF. In DNA form, the CDR3 reads TGTGCCAGCAGAATTTCCGATGGACAGGGGGGGAGCAATCAGCCCCAGCATTTT.

The chain joins TRBV10-2 to TRBJ2-5; 10 positions agree with TRBD1. The CDR3 has 14 amino acids. V was pared by 5 bases and J by 4 bases, with 4 bases of the junction left unmatched. The germline CDR1 and CDR2 sequences are WSHSY and SAAADI. The CDR3: CASSHGQGGETQYF. CDR3 bases: TGCGCCAGCAGTCACGGACAGGGGGGAGAGACCCAGTACTTC.

This clone was seen once. The V call is TRBV5-4, the J call TRBJ1-4; TRBD1 matches at 8 bases. With V trimmed by 3 bases and J by 2 bases, 6 bases remained unmatched. Germline V CDR1 and CDR2: SGHNT, YYREEE (reference sequence). CDR3 length: 16 amino acids. CDR3 sequence: CASSSGQGRTNEKLFF. CDR3 nucleotides: TGTGCCAGCAGCTCCGGACAGGGTAGGACTAATGAAAAACTGTTTTTT.

This clone was counted once. V usage is TRBV10-3 and J usage is TRBJ2-2, with 13 bases matching TRBD2. Germline CDR1 reads ENHRY; CDR2 reads SYGVKD. This CDR3 spans 16 amino acids. Unmatched junction bases numbered 1, after V lost 2 bases and J lost 4 bases. The CDR3 DNA sequence: TGTGCCATCAGTGAGGGACTAGCGGGAGTCACCGGGGAGCTGTTTTTT. Protein product: CAISEGLAGVTGELFF.

The V call is TRBV4-2, the J call TRBJ1-2; 8 bases are a match to TRBD1. CDR3 length: 16 amino acids. Per the germline V gene, CDR1 is LGHNA and CDR2 is YNFKEQ. V dropped 1 base and J dropped 7; count of bases not matched to a gene: 11. The CDR3 sequence: CASSQVSQDRESGYTF. CDR3 DNA sequence: TGTGCCAGCAGCCAAGTATCCCAGGACAGGGAATCTGGCTACACCTTC.

The rearrangement joins TRBV11-3 to TRBJ2-2, with 12 bases fitting TRBD2. The CDR3 length is 17 residues. Germline values: CDR1 SGHNT, CDR2 YENEEA. The junction had 12 bases not matched to a gene; V was cut back by 5 bases and J by 8 bases. CDR3: CASSPDLLAGGSGELFF. DNA of the CDR3: TGTGCCAGCAGCCCCGACTTACTAGCGGGAGGTTCTGGGGAGCTGTTTTTT.

This chain uses TRBV5-4 with TRBJ1-1; D gene uncertain. The CDR3 has 12 amino acids. V was trimmed by 2 bases and J by 6 bases, leaving 8 bases between them. The germline gives CDR1 SGHNT, CDR2 YYREEE (reference sequence). The DNA for the CDR3 is TGTGCCAGCAGCTTTTTGAATTCTGAAGCTTTCTTT. Translated, it gives CASSFLNSEAFF.

The rearrangement links TRBV28 to TRBJ2-1, with 9 bases fitting TRBD2. Looked up from germline, CDR1 is MDHEN and CDR2 is SYDVKM. V shed 7 bases and J 0 bases; nucleotides not matched to a gene: 10. This CDR3 is 17 amino acids long. The CDR3 region is CASKGSGSVSSYNEQFF. CDR3 nucleotide sequence: TGTGCCAGCAAAGGTAGCGGGAGCGTCAGCTCCTACAATGAGCAGTTCTTC.

The CDR3 spells CASSPRAWDTEAFF. The CDR3 DNA sequence: TGTGCCAGCAGTCCCCGGGCCTGGGACACTGAAGCTTTCTTT. V and J are TRBV28 and TRBJ1-1, with D unclear. Deletions cut 5 bases from V and 3 bases from J, with 13 bases between. The CDR3 is 14 amino acids. The V gene's germline CDR1 is MDHEN and CDR2 SYDVKM.

The chain joins TRBV5-4 to TRBJ2-5; D is perhaps TRBD1 (6 bases). CDR3 size: 14 residues. The germline V and J ends were trimmed by 3 bases and 1 base, with 10 bases remaining between them. Germline CDR1 reads SGHNT; CDR2 reads YYREEE (reference sequence). The CDR3 bases are TGTGCCAGCAGCTCACAGGGAAGCCAAGAGACCCAGTACTTC. This translates into CASSSQGSQETQYF.

As for this clone: This same CDR3 is encoded by further DNA sequences in the sample. The genes are TRBV10-3 and TRBJ2-7; no reliable D call. The CDR3 contains 12 residues. V gave up 3 bases and J gave up 0 bases, with 3 bases separating them. Germline V gives CDR1 ENHRY, CDR2 SYGVKD. CDR3: CAISDSSYEQYF. Written as DNA, the CDR3 is TGTGCCATCAGTGACAGCTCCTACGAGCAGTACTTC.

V is TRBV28 and J is TRBJ2-3; TRBD1 aligns across 9 bases. In germline, CDR1 is MDHEN, CDR2 SYDVKM. The V segment lost 5 bases and the J segment 3 bases; nucleotides outside the gene matches: 9. The CDR3 is 16 amino acids. As DNA, the CDR3 is TGTGCCAGCAGTGGGGGGAACAGGGGGCTAACAGATACGCAGTATTTT. Translated: CASSGGNRGLTDTQYF.